The rows below give T cell receptor beta chains drawn from one sample of a study of naive and memory T cell subsets. TCRdb passed the UMI-ligation and nested PCR reads through MiXCR, listing each CDR3 protein once. The profile covers tens of thousands of distinct CDR3 sequences, with about 10% appearing a single time and 1.2% taken by the ten largest. The sample comprised naive CD8+ T cells from blood. The receptors derive from a human donor in good health. The CDR3 runs from the conserved cysteine through the conserved F or W.

v_gene	j_gene	CDR3aa
TRBV7-9	TRBJ2-1	CASSPTSGRAGDYNEQFF
TRBV7-9	TRBJ1-2	CASSLPANYGYTF
TRBV7-9	TRBJ2-7	CASEGQESYEQYF
TRBV10-3	TRBJ2-5	CAISESWQETQYF
TRBV9	TRBJ2-1	CGSSVGGRAYNEQFF
TRBV9	TRBJ2-3	CASSTSGSLTDTQYF
TRBV20-1	TRBJ2-7	CSASLRTGLTYEQYF
TRBV7-9	TRBJ2-3	CASSFPERQWDTDTQYF
TRBV9	TRBJ1-1	CASSSHASKGNTEAFF
TRBV6-2/TRBV6-3	TRBJ2-7	CASSYSPRQGAYEQYF
TRBV20-1	TRBJ2-3	CSARGIRLAGEADTQYF
TRBV30	TRBJ2-6	CAWSEGAGANVLTF
TRBV7-8	TRBJ2-1	CASSALAGLYNEQFF
TRBV24-1	TRBJ2-1	CATSVPGAYNEQFF
TRBV15	TRBJ2-5	CATSRTSGGETQYF
TRBV14	TRBJ1-1	CASSQDRRRMVPEAFF
TRBV5-5	TRBJ2-7	CASSRFGGRNEQYF
TRBV28	TRBJ2-7	CASSFGTQAYEQYF
TRBV19	TRBJ2-1	CASSIDDNEQFF
TRBV27	TRBJ2-1	CASSLGQGAVF
TRBV5-1	TRBJ1-2	CASSLDSYGYTF
TRBV9	TRBJ2-7	CASSVADGGGEQYF
TRBV30	TRBJ2-7	CAWNVDPGEQYF
TRBV30	TRBJ2-1	CAWSGYNEQFF
TRBV10-1	TRBJ2-7	CASSDGLDYEQYF